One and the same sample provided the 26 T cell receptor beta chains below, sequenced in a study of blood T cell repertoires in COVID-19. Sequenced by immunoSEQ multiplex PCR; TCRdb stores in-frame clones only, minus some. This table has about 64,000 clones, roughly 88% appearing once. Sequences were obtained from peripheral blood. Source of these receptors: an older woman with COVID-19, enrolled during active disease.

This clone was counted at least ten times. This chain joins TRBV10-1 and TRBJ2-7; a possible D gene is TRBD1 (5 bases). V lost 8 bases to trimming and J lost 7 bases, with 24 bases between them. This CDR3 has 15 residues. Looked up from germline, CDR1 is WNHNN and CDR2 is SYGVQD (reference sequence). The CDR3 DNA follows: TGCGCCAGCCCCGAGCTAGGTCGGGTCACAGGAGAGCAGTACTTC. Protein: CASPELGRVTGEQYF.

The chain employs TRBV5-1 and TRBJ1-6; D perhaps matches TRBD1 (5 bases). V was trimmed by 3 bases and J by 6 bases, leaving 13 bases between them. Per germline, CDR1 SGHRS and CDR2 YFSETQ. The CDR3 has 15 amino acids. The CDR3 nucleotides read TGCGCCAGCAGCTCAGGGTTGGAGCTTAATTCACCCCTCCACTTT. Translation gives CASSSGLELNSPLHF.

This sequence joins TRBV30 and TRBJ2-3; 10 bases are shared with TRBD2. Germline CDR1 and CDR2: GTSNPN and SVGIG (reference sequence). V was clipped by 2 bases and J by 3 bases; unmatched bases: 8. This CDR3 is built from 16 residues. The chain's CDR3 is CAWSSGRARRTDTQYF. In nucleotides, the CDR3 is TGTGCCTGGAGTAGCGGGAGGGCCAGAAGGACAGATACGCAGTATTTT. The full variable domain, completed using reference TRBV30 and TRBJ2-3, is SQTIHQWPATLVQPVGSPLSLECTVEGTSNPNLYWYRQAAGRGLQLLFYSVGIGQISSEVPQNLSASRPQDRQFILSSKKLLLSDSGFYLCAWSSGRARRTDTQYFGPGTRLTVL.

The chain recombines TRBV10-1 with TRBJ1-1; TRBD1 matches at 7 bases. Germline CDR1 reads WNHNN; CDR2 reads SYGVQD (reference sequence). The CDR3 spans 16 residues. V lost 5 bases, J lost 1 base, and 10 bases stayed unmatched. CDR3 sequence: CASSPAYGTANTEAFF. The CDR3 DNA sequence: TGCGCCAGCAGTCCAGCTTACGGGACAGCGAACACTGAAGCTTTCTTT.

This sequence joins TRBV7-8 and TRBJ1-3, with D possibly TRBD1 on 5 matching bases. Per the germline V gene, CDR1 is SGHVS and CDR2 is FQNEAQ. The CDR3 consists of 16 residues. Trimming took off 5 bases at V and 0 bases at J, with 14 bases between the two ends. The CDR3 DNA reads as TGTGCCAGCAGCCCAGCGGGGCCTGGCTCTGGAAACACCATATATTTT. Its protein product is CASSPAGPGSGNTIYF. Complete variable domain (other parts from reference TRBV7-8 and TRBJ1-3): GAGVSQSPRYKVAKRGQDVALRCDPISGHVSLFWYQQALGQGPEFLTYFQNEAQLDKSGLPSDRFFAERPEGSVSTLKIQRTQQEDSAVYLCASSPAGPGSGNTIYFGEGSWLTVV.

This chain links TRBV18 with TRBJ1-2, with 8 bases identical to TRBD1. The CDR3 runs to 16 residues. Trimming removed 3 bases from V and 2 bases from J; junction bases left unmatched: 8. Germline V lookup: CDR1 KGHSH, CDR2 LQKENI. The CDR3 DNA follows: TGTGCCAGCTCACCGGAGGGATCAGGGGGCAACTATGGCTACACCTTC. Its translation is CASSPEGSGGNYGYTF. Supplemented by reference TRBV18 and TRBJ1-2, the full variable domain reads NAGVMQNPRHLVRRRGQEARLRCSPMKGHSHVYWYRQLPEEGLKFMVYLQKENIIDESGMPKERFSAEFPKEGPSILRIQQVVRGDSAAYFCASSPEGSGGNYGYTFGSGTRLTVV.

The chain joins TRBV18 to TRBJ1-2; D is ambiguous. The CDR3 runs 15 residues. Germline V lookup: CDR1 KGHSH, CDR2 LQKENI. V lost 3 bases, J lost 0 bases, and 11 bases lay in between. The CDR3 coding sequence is TGTGCCAGCTCACCTCACGAGAACCCTAACTATGGCTACACCTTC. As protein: CASSPHENPNYGYTF.

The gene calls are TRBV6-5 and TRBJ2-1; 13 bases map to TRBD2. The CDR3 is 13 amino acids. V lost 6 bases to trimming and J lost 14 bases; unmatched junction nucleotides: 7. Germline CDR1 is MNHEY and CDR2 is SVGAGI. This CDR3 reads CASRRTSGRPEFF. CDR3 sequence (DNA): TGTGCCAGCAGGAGGACTAGCGGGAGACCGGAGTTCTTC.

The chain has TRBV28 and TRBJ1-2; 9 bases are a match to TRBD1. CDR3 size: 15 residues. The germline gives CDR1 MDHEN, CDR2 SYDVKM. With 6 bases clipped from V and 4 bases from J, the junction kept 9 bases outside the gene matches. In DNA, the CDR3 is TGTGCCAGCAGGGGGACCGGGACAGGGTTCTATGGCTACACCTTC. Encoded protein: CASRGTGTGFYGYTF.

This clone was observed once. The CDR3 protein is CAWRRGLGEKLFF. The CDR3 coding sequence is TGTGCCTGGAGGAGGGGGTTGGGGGAAAAACTGTTTTTT. The V and J genes are TRBV30 and TRBJ1-4, with D possibly being TRBD1 (6 bases). Trimming cost V 3 bases and J 8 bases, with 13 bases left between them. The CDR3 has 13 residues. Germline-derived CDR1 and CDR2 are GTSNPN and SVGIG (reference sequence).

Written as DNA, the CDR3 is TGTGCCAGCAGTTCAGTACAGGGCTATGGCTACACCTTC. This encodes CASSSVQGYGYTF. The gene calls are TRBV11-2 and TRBJ1-2, with D possibly matching TRBD1 (6 bases). This CDR3 is built from 13 residues. Per germline, CDR1 SGHAT and CDR2 FQNNGV. The germline V and J ends were trimmed by 6 bases and 4 bases, with 12 bases remaining between them.

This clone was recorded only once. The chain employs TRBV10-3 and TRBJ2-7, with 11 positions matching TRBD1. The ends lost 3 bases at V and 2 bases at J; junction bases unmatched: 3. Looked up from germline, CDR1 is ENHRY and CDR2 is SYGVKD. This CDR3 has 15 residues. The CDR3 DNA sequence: TGTGCCATCAGTGACGTGGGACAGGGGGCCTACGAGCAGTACTTC. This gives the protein CAISDVGQGAYEQYF.

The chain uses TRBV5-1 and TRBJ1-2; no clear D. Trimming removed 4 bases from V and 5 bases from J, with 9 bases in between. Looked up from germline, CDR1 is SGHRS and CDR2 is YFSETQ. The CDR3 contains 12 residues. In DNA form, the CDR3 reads TGCGCCAGCAGCCCCGGGGATTATGGCTACACCTTC. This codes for CASSPGDYGYTF. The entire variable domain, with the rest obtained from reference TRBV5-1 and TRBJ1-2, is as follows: KAGVTQTPRYLIKTRGQQVTLSCSPISGHRSVSWYQQTPGQGLQFLFEYFSETQRNKGNFPGRFSGRQFSNSRSEMNVSTLELGDSALYLCASSPGDYGYTFGSGTRLTVV.

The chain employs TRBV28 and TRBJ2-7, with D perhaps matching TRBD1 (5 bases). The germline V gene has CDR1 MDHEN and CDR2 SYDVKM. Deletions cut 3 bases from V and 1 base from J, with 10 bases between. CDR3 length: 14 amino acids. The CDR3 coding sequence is TGTGCCAGCAGTTTGGCCAGGGATTCCTACGAGCAGTACTTC. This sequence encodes CASSLARDSYEQYF.

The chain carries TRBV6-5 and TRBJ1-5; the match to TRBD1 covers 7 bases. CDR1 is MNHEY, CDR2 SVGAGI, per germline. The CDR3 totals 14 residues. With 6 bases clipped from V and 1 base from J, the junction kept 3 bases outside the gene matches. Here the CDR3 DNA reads TGTGCCAGCAGAGTGGACAGGAGCAATCAGCCCCAGCATTTT. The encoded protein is CASRVDRSNQPQHF.

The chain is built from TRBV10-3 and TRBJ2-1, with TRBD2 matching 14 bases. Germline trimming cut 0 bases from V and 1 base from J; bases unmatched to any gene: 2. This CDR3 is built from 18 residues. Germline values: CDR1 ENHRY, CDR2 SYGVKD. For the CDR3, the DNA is TGTGCCATCAGTGAGTCAGGGACTAGCGGGGGATCCTACAATGAGCAGTTCTTC. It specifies CAISESGTSGGSYNEQFF.

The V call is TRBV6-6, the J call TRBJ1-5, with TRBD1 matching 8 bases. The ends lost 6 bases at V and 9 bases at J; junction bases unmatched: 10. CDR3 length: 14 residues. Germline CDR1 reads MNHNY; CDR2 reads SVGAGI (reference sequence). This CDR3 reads CASSAQGEGAPQHF. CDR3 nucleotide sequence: TGTGCCAGCAGCGCACAGGGGGAGGGAGCGCCCCAGCATTTT.

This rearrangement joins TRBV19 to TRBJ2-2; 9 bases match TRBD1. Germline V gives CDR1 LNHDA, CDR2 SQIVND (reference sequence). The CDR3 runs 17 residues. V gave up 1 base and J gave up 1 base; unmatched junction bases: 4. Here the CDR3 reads CASSIGVTGGNTGELFF. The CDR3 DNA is TGTGCCAGTAGTATAGGAGTGACAGGGGGGAACACCGGGGAGCTGTTTTTT.

CDR3 nucleotides: TGTGCCAGCAGCCGGGGGGCCTGGACTAATGAAAAACTGTTTTTT. It codes for CASSRGAWTNEKLFF. This chain uses TRBV5-8 with TRBJ1-4; D might be TRBD1 (6 bases). V was clipped by 4 bases and J by 2 bases, with 12 bases between them. Germline V gene lookup returns CDR1 SGHTS and CDR2 YDEGEE. CDR3 length: 15 residues.

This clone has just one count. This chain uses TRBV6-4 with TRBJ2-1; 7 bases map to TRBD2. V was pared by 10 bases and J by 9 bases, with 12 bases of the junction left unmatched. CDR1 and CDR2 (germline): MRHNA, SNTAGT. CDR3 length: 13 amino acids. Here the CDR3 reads CAITGGGPGEQFF. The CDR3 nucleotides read TGTGCCATCACGGGGGGAGGGCCCGGTGAGCAGTTCTTC.

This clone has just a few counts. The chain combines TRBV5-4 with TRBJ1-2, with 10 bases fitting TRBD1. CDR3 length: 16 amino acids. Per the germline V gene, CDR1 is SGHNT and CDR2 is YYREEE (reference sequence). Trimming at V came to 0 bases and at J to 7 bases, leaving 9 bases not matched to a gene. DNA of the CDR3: TGTGCCAGCAGCTTGGACCGAACAGGGACAGGGGCTGGCTACACCTTC. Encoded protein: CASSLDRTGTGAGYTF.

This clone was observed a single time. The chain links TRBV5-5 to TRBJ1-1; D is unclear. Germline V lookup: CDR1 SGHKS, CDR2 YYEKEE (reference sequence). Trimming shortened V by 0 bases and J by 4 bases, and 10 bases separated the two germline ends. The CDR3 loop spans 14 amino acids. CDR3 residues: CASSLAPGPTEAFF. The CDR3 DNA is TGTGCCAGCAGCTTGGCCCCAGGCCCCACTGAAGCTTTCTTT.

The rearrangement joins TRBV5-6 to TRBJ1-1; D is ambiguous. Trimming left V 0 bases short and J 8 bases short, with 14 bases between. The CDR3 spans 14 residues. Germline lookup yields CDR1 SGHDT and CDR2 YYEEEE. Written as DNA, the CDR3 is TGTGCCAGCAGCTTGGATGAGGGCCTAGTCGAAGCTTTCTTT. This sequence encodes CASSLDEGLVEAFF. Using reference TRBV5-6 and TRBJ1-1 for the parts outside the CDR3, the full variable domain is DAGVTQSPTHLIKTRGQQVTLRCSPKSGHDTVSWYQQALGQGPQFIFQYYEEEERQRGNFPDRFSGHQFPNYSSELNVNALLLGDSALYLCASSLDEGLVEAFFGQGTRLTVV.

The DNA of the CDR3 is TGTGCCACCAGCACAAAGGACAGCCTTAACTATGGCTACACCTTC. This gives the protein CATSTKDSLNYGYTF. This chain connects TRBV15 to TRBJ1-2; a weak D match, TRBD1 (6 bases). Germline CDR1 and CDR2: LNHNV and YYDKDF (reference sequence). V gave up 4 bases and J gave up 1 base, with 13 bases separating them. The CDR3 consists of 15 residues.

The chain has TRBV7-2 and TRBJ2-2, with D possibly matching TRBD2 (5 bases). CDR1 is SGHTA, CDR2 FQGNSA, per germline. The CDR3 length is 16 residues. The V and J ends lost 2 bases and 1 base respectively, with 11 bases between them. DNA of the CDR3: TGTGCCAGCAGCTTATCTTATCGGGGGAACACCGGGGAGCTGTTTTTT. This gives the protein CASSLSYRGNTGELFF.

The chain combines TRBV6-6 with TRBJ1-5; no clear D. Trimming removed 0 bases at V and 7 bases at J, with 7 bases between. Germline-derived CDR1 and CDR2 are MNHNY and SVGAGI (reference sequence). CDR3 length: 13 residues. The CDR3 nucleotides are TGTGCCAGCAGTTACTCCCAATCCCAGCCCCAGCATTTT. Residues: CASSYSQSQPQHF.